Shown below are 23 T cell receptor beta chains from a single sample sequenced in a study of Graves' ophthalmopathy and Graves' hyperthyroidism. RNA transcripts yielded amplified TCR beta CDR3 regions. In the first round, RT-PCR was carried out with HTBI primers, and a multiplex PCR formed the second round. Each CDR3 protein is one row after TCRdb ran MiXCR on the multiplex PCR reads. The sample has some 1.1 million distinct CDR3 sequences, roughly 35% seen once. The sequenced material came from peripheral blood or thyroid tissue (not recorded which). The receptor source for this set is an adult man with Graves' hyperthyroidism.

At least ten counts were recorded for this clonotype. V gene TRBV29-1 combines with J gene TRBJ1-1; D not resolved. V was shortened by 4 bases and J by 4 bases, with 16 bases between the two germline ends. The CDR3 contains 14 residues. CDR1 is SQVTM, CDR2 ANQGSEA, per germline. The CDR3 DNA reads TGCAGCGTTGTGATATGGTCCGGACTCACTGAAGCTTTCTTT. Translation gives CSVVIWSGLTEAFF. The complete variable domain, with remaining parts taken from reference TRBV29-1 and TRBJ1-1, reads SAVISQKPSRDICQRGTSLTIQCQVDSQVTMMFWYRQQPGQSLTLIATANQGSEATYESGFVIDKFPISRPNLTFSTLTVSNMSPEDSSIYLCSVVIWSGLTEAFFGQGTRLTVV.

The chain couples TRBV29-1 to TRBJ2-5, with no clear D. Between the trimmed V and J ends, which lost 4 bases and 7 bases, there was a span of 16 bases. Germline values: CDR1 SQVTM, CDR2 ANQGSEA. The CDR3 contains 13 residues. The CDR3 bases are TGCAGCGTTGCGGTGGGAAGTATTGCGACCCAGTACTTC. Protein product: CSVAVGSIATQYF.

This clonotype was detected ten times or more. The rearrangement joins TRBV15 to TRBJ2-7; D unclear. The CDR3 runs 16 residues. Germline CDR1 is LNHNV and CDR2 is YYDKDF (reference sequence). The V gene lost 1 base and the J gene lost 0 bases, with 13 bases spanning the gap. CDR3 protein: CATSRVGSQNSYEQYF. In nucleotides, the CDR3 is TGTGCCACCAGCAGAGTTGGAAGCCAGAACTCCTACGAGCAGTACTTC.

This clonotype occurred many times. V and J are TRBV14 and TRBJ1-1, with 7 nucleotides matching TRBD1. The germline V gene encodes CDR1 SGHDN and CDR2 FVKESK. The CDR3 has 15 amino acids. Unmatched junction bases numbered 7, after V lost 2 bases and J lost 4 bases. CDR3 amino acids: CASSQRTGARTEAFF. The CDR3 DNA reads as TGTGCCAGCAGCCAACGAACAGGGGCCCGCACTGAAGCTTTCTTT. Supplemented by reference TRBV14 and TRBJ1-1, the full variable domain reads EAGVTQFPSHSVIEKGQTVTLRCDPISGHDNLYWYRRVMGKEIKFLLHFVKESKQDESGMPNNRFLAERTGGTYSTLKVQPAELEDSGVYFCASSQRTGARTEAFFGQGTRLTVV.

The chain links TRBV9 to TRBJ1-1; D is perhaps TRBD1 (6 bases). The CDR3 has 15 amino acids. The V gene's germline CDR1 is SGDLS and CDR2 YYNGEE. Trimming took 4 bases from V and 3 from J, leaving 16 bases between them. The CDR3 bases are TGTGCCAGCAGCCCAGGGGACCACCAGGACACTGAAGCTTTCTTT. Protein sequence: CASSPGDHQDTEAFF. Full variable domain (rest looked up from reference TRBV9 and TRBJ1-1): DSGVTQTPKHLITATGQRVTLRCSPRSGDLSVYWYQQSLDQGLQFLIQYYNGEERAKGNILERFSAQQFPDLHSELNLSSLELGDSALYFCASSPGDHQDTEAFFGQGTRLTVV.

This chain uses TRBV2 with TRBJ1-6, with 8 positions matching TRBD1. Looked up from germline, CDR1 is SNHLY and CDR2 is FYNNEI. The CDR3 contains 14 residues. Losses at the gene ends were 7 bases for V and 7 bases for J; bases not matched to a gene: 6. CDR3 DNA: TGTGCCAGCAACCTGGACAGGGAAAATTCACCCCTCCACTTT. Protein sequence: CASNLDRENSPLHF.

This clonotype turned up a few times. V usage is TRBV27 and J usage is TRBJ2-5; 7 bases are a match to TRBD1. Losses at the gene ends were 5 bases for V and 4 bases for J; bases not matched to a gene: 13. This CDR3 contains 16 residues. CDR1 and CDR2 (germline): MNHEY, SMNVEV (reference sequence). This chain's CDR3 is CASSRLDRVGLETQYF. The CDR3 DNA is TGTGCCAGCAGTCGACTTGACAGGGTCGGTTTAGAGACCCAGTACTTC.

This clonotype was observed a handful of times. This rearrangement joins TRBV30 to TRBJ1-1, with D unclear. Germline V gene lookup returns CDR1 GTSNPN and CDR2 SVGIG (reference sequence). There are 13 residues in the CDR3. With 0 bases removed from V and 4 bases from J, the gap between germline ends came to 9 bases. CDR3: CAWSVRAITEAFF. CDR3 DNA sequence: TGTGCCTGGAGTGTTAGGGCCATCACTGAAGCTTTCTTT. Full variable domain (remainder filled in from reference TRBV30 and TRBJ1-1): SQTIHQWPATLVQPVGSPLSLECTVEGTSNPNLYWYRQAAGRGLQLLFYSVGIGQISSEVPQNLSASRPQDRQFILSSKKLLLSDSGFYLCAWSVRAITEAFFGQGTRLTVV.

The CDR3 protein is CASSDPLGNTEAFF. The CDR3, as DNA: TGTGCCAGCAGTGACCCATTGGGGAACACTGAAGCTTTCTTT. The chain recombines TRBV6-5 with TRBJ1-1; D ambiguous. Germline V gene sequence: CDR1 MNHEY, CDR2 SVGAGI. V was cut by 5 bases and J by 1 base, with 11 bases left in between. The length of the CDR3 is 14 residues.

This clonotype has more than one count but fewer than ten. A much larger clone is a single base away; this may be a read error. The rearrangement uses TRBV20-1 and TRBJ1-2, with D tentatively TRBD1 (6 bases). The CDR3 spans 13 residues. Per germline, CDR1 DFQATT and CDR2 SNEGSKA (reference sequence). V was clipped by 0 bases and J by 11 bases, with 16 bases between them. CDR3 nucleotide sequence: TGCAGTGCTAGAGACACAGGGAGTAGAGATTACACCTTC. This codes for CSARDTGSRDYTF.

For the CDR3, the DNA is TGTGCCAGCACCCTTAGGACGGGGAGAACCGGGGAGCTGTTTTTT. Residues: CASTLRTGRTGELFF. The chain joins TRBV7-9 to TRBJ2-2; D possibly corresponds to TRBD2 (5 bases). Trimming took 7 bases from V and 5 from J, leaving 17 bases between them. CDR3 size: 15 residues. Germline-derived CDR1 and CDR2 are SEHNR and FQNEAQ (reference sequence).

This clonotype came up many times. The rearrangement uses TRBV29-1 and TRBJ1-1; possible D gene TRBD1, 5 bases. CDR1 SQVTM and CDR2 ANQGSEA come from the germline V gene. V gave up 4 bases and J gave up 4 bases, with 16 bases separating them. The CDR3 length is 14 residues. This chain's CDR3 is CSVAGSYGTTEAFF. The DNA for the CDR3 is TGCAGCGTTGCGGGTTCCTACGGGACCACTGAAGCTTTCTTT. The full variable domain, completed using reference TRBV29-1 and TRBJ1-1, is SAVISQKPSRDICQRGTSLTIQCQVDSQVTMMFWYRQQPGQSLTLIATANQGSEATYESGFVIDKFPISRPNLTFSTLTVSNMSPEDSSIYLCSVAGSYGTTEAFFGQGTRLTVV.

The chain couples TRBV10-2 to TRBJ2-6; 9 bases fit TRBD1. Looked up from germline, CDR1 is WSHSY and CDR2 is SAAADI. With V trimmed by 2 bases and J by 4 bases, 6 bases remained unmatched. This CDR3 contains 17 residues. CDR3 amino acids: CASSEHRGQTGANVLTF. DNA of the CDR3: TGCGCCAGCAGTGAGCACAGGGGGCAGACCGGGGCCAACGTCCTGACTTTC.

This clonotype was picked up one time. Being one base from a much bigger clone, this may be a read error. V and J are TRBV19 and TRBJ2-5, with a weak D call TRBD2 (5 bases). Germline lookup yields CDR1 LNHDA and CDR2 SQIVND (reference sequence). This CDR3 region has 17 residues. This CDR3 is CASSIEGPPSHQDTQYF. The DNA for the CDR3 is TGTGCCAGTAGTATAGAAGGGCCCCCTAGCCATCAAGATACCCAGTACTTC.

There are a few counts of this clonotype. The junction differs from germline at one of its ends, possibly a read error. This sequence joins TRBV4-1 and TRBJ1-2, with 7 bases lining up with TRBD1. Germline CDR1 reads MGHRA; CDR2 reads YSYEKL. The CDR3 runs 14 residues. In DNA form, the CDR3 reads TGTGCCAGCAGCCAAGACAGGGATCGGTATGGCTACACCTTC. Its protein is CASSQDRDRYGYTF.

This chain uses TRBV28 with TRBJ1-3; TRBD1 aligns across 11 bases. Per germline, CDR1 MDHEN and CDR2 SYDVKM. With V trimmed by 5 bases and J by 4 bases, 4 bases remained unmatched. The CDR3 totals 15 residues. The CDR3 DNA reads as TGTGCCAGCAGTCCGGACAGGGGGCACGGAAACACCATATATTTT. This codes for CASSPDRGHGNTIYF.

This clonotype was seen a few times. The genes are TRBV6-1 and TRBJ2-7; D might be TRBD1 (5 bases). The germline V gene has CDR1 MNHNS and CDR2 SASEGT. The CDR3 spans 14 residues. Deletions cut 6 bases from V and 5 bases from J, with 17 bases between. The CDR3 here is CASSIDSTFDEQYF. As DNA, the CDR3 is TGTGCCAGCAGCATCGACAGTACGTTCGACGAGCAGTACTTC.

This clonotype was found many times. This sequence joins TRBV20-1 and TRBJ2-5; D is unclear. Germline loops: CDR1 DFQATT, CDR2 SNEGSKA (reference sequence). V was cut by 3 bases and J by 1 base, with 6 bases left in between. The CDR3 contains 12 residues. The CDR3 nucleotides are TGCAGTGCTAGTCACATCCAAGAGACCCAGTACTTC. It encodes CSASHIQETQYF.

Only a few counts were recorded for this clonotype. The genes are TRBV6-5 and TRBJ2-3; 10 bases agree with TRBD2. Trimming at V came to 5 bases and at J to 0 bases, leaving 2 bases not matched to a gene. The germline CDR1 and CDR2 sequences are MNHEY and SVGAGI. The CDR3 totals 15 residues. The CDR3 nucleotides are TGTGCCAGCAGTGTGACTAGCGGGAGCACAGATACGCAGTATTTT. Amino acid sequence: CASSVTSGSTDTQYF.

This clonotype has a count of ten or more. DNA for the CDR3: TGCAGCGTTGCCGCGGGAGCCGACCAAGAGACCCAGTACTTC. This gives the protein CSVAAGADQETQYF. The chain uses TRBV29-1 and TRBJ2-5; 7 nucleotides align to TRBD2. Germline CDR1 reads SQVTM; CDR2 reads ANQGSEA. V lost 4 bases, J lost 0 bases, and 5 bases stayed unmatched. This CDR3 is built from 14 residues.

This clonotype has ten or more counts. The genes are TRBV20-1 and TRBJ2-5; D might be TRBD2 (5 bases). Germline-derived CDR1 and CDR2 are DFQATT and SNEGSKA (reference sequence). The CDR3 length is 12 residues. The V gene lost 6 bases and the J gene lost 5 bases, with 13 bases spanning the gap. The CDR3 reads CSAPLRGETQYF. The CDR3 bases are TGCAGTGCCCCCCTACGAGGGGAGACCCAGTACTTC.

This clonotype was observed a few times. The CDR3 DNA follows: TGCAGCGTGCGACTGATAACAGATACGCAGTATTTT. Amino acids: CSVRLITDTQYF. The V gene is TRBV29-1, the J gene TRBJ2-3, with D unresolved. V was trimmed by 6 bases and J by 3 bases, leaving 10 bases between them. This CDR3 has 12 amino acids. The germline V gene encodes CDR1 SQVTM and CDR2 ANQGSEA.

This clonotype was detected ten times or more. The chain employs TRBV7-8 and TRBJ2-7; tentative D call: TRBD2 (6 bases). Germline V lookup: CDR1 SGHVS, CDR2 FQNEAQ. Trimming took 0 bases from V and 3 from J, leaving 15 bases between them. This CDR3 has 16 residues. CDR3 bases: TGTGCCAGCAGCTTAGCGCGAGTAGCGGAGTACTACGAGCAGTACTTC. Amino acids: CASSLARVAEYYEQYF.